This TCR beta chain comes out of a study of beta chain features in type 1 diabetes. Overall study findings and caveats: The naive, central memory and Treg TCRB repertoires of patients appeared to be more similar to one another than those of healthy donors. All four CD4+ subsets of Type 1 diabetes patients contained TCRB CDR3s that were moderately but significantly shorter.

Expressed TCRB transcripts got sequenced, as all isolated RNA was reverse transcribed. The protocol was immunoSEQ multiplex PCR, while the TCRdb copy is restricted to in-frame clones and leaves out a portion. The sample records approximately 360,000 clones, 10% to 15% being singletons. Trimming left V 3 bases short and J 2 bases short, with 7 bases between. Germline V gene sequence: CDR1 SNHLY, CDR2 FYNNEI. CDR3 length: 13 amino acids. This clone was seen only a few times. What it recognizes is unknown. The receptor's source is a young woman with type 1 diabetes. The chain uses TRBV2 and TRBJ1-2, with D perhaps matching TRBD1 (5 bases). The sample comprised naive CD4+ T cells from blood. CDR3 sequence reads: CASSDGGNYGYTF. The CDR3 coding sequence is TGTGCCAGCAGTGATGGGGGGAACTATGGCTACACCTTC.